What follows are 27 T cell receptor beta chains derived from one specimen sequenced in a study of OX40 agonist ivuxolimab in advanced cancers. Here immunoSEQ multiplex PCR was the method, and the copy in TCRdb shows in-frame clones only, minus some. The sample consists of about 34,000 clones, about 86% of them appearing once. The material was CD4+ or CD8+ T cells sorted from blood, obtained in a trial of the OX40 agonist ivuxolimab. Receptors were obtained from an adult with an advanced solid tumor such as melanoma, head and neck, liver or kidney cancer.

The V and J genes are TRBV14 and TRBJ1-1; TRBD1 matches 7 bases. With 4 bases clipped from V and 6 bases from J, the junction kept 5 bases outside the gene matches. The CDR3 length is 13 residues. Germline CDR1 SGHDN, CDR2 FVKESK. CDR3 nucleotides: TGTGCCAGCAGCCGGCAGGGGGGGGCTGAAGCTTTCTTT. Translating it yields CASSRQGGAEAFF. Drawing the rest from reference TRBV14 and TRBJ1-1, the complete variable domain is EAGVTQFPSHSVIEKGQTVTLRCDPISGHDNLYWYRRVMGKEIKFLLHFVKESKQDESGMPNNRFLAERTGGTYSTLKVQPAELEDSGVYFCASSRQGGAEAFFGQGTRLTVV.

The CDR3 sequence is CAWTLGATNEKLFF. CDR3 nucleotide sequence: TGTGCCTGGACTTTAGGCGCAACTAATGAAAAACTGTTTTTT. The J gene is TRBJ1-4, the V gene TRBV30; D is uncertain. Per germline, CDR1 GTSNPN and CDR2 SVGIG (reference sequence). This CDR3 has 14 residues. Trimming left V 4 bases short and J 0 bases short, with 9 bases between.

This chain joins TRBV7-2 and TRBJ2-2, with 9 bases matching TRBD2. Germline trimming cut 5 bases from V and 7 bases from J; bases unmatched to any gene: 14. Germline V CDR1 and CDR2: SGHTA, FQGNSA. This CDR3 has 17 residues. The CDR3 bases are TGTGCCAGCAGCCAAATAGCGGGAGAGTCGGTAGGCGGGGAGCTGTTTTTT. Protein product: CASSQIAGESVGGELFF. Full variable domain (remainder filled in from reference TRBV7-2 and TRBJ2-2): GAGVSQSPSNKVTEKGKDVELRCDPISGHTALYWYRQSLGQGLEFLIYFQGNSAPDKSGLPSDRFSAERTGGSVSTLTIQRTQQEDSAVYLCASSQIAGESVGGELFFGEGSRLTVL.

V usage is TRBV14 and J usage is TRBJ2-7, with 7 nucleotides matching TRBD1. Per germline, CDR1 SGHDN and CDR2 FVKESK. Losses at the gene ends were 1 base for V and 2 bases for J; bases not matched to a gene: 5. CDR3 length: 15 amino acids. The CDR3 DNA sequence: TGTGCCAGCAGCCAAGCGGACAGGCCGGCCTACGAGCAGTACTTC. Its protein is CASSQADRPAYEQYF.

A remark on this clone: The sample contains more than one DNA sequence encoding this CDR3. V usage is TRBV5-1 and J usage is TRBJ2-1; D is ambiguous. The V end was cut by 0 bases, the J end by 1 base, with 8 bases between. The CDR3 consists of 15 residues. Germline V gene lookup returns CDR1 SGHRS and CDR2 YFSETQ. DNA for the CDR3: TGCGCCAGCAGCTTGGCTGGGCAGTCCTACAATGAGCAGTTCTTC. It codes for CASSLAGQSYNEQFF.

The CDR3 DNA reads as TGCGCCAGCAGCTTGGGCCAGGAGCCTCTCGAGCAGTACTTC. Its protein product is CASSLGQEPLEQYF. The chain is built from TRBV5-1 and TRBJ2-7; D call uncertain. Germline-derived CDR1 and CDR2 are SGHRS and YFSETQ. The CDR3 is made up of 14 amino acids. Between the trimmed V and J ends, which lost 0 bases and 6 bases, there was a span of 13 bases.

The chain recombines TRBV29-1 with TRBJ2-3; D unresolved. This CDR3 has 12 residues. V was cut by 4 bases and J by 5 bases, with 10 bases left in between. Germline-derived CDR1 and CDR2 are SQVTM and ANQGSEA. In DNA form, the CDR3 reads TGCAGCGTTGGTCCGACGGGAGATACGCAGTATTTT. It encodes CSVGPTGDTQYF.

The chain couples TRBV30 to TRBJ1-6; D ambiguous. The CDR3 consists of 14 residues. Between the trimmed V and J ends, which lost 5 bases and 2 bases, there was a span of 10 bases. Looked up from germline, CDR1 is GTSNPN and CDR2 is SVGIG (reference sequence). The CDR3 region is CAWQKTAYNSPLHF. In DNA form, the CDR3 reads TGTGCCTGGCAAAAAACAGCCTATAATTCACCCCTCCACTTT.

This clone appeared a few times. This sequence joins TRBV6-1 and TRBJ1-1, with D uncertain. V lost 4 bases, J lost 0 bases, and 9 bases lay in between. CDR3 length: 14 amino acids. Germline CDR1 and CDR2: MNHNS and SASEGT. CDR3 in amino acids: CASSAEFLNTEAFF. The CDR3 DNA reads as TGTGCCAGCAGTGCCGAGTTTCTGAACACTGAAGCTTTCTTT.

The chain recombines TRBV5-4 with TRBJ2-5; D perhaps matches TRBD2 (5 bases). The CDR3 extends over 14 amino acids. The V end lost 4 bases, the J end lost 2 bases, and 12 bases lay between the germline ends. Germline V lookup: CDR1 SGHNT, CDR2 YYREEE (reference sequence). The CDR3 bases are TGTGCCAGCAGCACCGGACGGACTCAAGAGACCCAGTACTTC. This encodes CASSTGRTQETQYF.

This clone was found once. CDR3 sequence: CASSPRTQNYGYTF. CDR3 sequence (DNA): TGTGCCAGCAGTCCTAGGACGCAGAACTATGGCTACACCTTC. The chain combines TRBV28 with TRBJ1-2; no reliable D call. V lost 5 bases to trimming and J lost 2 bases, with 12 bases between them. CDR3 length: 14 amino acids. Germline loops: CDR1 MDHEN, CDR2 SYDVKM.

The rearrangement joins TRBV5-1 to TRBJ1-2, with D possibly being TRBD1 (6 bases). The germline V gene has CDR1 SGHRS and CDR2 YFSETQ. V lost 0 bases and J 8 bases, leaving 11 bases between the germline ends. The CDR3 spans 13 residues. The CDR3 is CASSLGSGEGYTF. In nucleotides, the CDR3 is TGCGCCAGCAGCTTGGGTTCAGGGGAAGGCTACACCTTC.

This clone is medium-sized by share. The CDR3 reads CASRKGLEQFF. CDR3 DNA: TGTGCCAGCAGAAAGGGCCTAGAGCAGTTCTTC. This rearrangement joins TRBV6-1 to TRBJ2-1; D gene uncertain. Trimming pared 6 bases from V and 10 bases from J, leaving 10 bases between. Per germline, CDR1 MNHNS and CDR2 SASEGT. There are 11 residues in the CDR3.

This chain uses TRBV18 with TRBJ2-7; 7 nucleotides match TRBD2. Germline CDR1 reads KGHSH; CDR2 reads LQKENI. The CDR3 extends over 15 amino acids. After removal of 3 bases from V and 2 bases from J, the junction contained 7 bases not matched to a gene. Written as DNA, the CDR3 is TGTGCCAGCTCACCGAGCGGGATTAGGGCCTACGAGCAGTACTTC. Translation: CASSPSGIRAYEQYF.

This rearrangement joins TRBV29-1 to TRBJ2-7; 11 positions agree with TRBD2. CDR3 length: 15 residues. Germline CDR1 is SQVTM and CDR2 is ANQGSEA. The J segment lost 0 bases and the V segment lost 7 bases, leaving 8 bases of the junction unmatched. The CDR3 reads CSALKLAGVSYEQYF. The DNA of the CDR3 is TGCAGCGCACTTAAACTAGCGGGGGTCTCCTACGAGCAGTACTTC.

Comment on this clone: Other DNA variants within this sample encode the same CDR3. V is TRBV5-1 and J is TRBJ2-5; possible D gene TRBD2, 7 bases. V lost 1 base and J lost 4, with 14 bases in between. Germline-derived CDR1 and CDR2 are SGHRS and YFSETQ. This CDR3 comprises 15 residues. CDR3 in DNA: TGCGCCAGCAGCTTGAACGGGGGAGGGGGAGAGACCCAGTACTTC. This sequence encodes CASSLNGGGGETQYF.

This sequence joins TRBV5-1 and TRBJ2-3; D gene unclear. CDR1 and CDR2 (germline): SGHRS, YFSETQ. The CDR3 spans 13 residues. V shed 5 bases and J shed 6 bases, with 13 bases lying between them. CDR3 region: CASSGPDVDTQYF. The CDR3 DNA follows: TGCGCCAGCAGTGGCCCAGATGTGGATACGCAGTATTTT.

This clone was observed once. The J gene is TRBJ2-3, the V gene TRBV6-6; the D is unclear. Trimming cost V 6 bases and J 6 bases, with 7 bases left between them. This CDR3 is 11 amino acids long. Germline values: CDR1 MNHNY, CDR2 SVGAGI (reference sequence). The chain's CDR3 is CASSPGDTQYF. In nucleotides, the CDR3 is TGTGCCAGCAGCCCCGGGGATACGCAGTATTTT.

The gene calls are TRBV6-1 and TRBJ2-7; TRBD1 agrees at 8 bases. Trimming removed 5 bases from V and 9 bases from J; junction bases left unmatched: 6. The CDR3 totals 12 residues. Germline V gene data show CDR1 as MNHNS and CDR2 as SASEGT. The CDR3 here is CASSFAGGAQYF. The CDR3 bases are TGTGCCAGCAGTTTCGCAGGGGGCGCGCAGTACTTC.

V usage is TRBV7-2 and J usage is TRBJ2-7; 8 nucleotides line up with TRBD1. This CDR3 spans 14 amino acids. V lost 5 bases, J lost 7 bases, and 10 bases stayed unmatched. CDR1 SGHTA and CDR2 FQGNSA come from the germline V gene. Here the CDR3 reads CASSPRTGFWEQYF. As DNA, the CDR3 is TGTGCCAGCAGCCCCCGGACAGGGTTTTGGGAGCAGTACTTC. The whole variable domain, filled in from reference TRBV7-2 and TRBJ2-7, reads GAGVSQSPSNKVTEKGKDVELRCDPISGHTALYWYRQSLGQGLEFLIYFQGNSAPDKSGLPSDRFSAERTGGSVSTLTIQRTQQEDSAVYLCASSPRTGFWEQYFGPGTRLTVT.

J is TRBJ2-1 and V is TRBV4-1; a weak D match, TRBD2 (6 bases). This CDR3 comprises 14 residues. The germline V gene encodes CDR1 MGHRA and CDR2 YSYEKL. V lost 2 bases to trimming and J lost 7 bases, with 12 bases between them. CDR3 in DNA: TGCGCCAGCAGCCAACTTCGGGAGCTAAATGAGCAGTTCTTC. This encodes CASSQLRELNEQFF.

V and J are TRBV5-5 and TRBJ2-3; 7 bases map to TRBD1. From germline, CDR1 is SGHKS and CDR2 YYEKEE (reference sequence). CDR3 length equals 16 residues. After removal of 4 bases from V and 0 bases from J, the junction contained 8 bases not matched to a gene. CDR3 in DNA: TGTGCCAGCAGCGCTGGGACAGCCCTTAGCACAGATACGCAGTATTTT. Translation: CASSAGTALSTDTQYF.

The CDR3 sequence is CASSMGGDYNEQFF. The CDR3 bases are TGTGCCAGTAGTATGGGGGGAGACTACAATGAGCAGTTCTTC. The chain has TRBV19 and TRBJ2-1; TRBD2 might be the D (6 bases). This CDR3 region has 14 residues. Germline lookup yields CDR1 LNHDA and CDR2 SQIVND (reference sequence). Deletions cut 3 bases from V and 3 bases from J, with 9 bases between.

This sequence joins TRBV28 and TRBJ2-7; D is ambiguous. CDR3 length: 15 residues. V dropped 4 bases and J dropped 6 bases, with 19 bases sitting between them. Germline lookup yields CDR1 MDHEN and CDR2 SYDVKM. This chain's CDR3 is CASSYLVREPSEQYF. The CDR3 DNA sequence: TGTGCCAGCAGTTATTTAGTCCGTGAACCTTCCGAGCAGTACTTC.

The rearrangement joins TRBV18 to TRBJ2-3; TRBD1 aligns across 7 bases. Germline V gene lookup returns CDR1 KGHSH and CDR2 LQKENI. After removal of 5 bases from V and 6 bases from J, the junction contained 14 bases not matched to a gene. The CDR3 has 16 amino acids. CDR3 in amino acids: CASSTRTGAVGDTQYF. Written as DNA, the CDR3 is TGTGCCAGCTCAACCCGAACAGGGGCCGTAGGGGATACGCAGTATTTT.

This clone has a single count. The CDR3 reads CASSLVRDSDQPQHF. CDR3 nucleotide sequence: TGCGCCAGCAGCCTCGTCCGGGACAGCGATCAGCCCCAGCATTTT. The V and J genes are TRBV4-3 and TRBJ1-5, with 7 bases fitting TRBD1. The CDR3 is 15 amino acids. The germline gives CDR1 LGHNA, CDR2 YSLEER. Trimming cost V 4 bases and J 5 bases; bases outside gene matches: 8.

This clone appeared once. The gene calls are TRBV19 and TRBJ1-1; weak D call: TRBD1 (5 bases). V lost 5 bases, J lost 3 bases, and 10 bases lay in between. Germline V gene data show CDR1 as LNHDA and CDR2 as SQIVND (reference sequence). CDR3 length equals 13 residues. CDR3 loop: CASSPWGDTEAFF. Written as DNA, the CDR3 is TGTGCCAGTAGTCCCTGGGGGGACACTGAAGCTTTCTTT. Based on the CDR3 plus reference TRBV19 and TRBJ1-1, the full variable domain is DGGITQSPKYLFRKEGQNVTLSCEQNLNHDAMYWYRQDPGQGLRLIYYSQIVNDFQKGDIAEGYSVSREKKESFPLTVTSAQKNPTAFYLCASSPWGDTEAFFGQGTRLTVV.